The source of this T cell receptor (beta chain) is a study of cytomegalovirus exposure and HLA in healthy donors. The study's findings and limits: According to a subsequent analysis, TCR clusters identified in the first cohort showed a tendency to co-occur across the 120 validation repertoires.

TCRdb's copy holds only in-frame clones and misses some; the assay was immunoSEQ multiplex PCR. The table includes 65,000 to 75,000 clones, around 94% detected once. V was clipped by 5 bases and J by 4 bases; unmatched bases: 6. The CDR3 is made up of 15 amino acids. Germline-derived CDR1 and CDR2 are MDHEN and SYDVKM. This clone was seen only once. Antigen specificity is unknown. This chain uses TRBV28 with TRBJ2-1; 9 nucleotides agree with TRBD2. The receptor's source is a woman aged 18-30 years in good health and CMV-seropositive. The source material was PBMCs. The CDR3 DNA reads as TGTGCCAGCAGTCTGGAGCTAGCGGGGTACAATGAGCAGTTCTTC. Protein sequence: CASSLELAGYNEQFF. Full variable domain (missing parts from reference TRBV28 and TRBJ2-1): DVKVTQSSRYLVKRTGEKVFLECVQDMDHENMFWYRQDPGLGLRLIYFSYDVKMKEKGDIPEGYSVSREKKERFSLILESASTNQTSMYLCASSLELAGYNEQFFGPGTRLTVL.